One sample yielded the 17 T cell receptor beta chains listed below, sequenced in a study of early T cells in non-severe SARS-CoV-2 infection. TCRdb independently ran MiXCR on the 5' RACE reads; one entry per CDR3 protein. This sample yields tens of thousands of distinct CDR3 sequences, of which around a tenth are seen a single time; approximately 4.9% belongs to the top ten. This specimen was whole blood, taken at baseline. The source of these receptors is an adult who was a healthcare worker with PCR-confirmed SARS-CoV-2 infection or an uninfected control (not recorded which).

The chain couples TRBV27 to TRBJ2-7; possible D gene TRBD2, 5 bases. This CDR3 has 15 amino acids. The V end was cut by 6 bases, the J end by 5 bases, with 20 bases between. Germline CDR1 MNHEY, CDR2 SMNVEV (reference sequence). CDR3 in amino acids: CASRQRPGNINEQYF. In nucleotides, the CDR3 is TGTGCCAGCAGACAACGCCCCGGGAATATTAACGAGCAGTACTTC.

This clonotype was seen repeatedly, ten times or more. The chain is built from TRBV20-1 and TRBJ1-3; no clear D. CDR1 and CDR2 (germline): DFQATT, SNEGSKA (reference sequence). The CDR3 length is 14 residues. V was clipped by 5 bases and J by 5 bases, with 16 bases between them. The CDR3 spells CSAFPPGQRNTIYF. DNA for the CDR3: TGCAGTGCTTTTCCTCCGGGCCAGAGAAACACCATATATTTT.

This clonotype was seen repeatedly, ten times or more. DNA for the CDR3: TGTGCCAGCAGCTTGAAGGACAGGGCCCTCTATTCACCCCTCCACTTT. Translation: CASSLKDRALYSPLHF. The J gene is TRBJ1-6, the V gene TRBV5-6; 8 bases are shared with TRBD1. Germline lookup yields CDR1 SGHDT and CDR2 YYEEEE. The CDR3 runs to 16 residues. V gave up 1 base and J gave up 8 bases; unmatched junction bases: 8.

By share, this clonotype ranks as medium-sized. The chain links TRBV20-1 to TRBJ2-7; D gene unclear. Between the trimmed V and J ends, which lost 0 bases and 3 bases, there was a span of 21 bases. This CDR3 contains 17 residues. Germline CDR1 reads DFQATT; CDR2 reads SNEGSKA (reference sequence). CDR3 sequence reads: CSARDYGSTSFFYEQYF. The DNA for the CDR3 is TGCAGTGCTAGAGATTATGGCAGTACCTCATTCTTCTACGAGCAGTACTTC.

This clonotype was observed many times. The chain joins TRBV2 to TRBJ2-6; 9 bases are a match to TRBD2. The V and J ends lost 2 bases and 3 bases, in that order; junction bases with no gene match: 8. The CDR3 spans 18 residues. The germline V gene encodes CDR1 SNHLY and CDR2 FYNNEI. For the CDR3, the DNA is TGTGCCAGCAGTGAATCTTTAGCGGGAGCTTTTGGGGCCAACGTCCTGACTTTC. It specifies CASSESLAGAFGANVLTF.

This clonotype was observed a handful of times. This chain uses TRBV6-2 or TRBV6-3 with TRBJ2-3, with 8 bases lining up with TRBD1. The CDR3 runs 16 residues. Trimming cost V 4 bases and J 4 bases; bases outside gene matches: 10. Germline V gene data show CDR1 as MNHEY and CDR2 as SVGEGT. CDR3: CASSSSTGAVSDTQYF. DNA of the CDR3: TGTGCCAGCAGTTCCTCGACAGGGGCGGTGTCAGATACGCAGTATTTT.

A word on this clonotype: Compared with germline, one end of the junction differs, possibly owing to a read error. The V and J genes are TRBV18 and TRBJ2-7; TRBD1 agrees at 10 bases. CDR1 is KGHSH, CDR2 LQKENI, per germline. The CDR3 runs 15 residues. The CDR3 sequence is CASSPGQGSSFEQYF. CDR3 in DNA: TGTGCCAGCTCACCGGGACAGGGGAGCTCCTTCGAGCAGTACTTC.

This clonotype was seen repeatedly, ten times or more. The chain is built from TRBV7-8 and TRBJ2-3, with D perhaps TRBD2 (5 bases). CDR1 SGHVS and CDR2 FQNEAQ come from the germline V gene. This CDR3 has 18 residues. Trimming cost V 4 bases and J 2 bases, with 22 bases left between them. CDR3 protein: CASSSTRLQGTYTDTQYF. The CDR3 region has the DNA TGTGCCAGCAGCTCCACCCGACTACAAGGCACGTACACAGATACGCAGTATTTT.

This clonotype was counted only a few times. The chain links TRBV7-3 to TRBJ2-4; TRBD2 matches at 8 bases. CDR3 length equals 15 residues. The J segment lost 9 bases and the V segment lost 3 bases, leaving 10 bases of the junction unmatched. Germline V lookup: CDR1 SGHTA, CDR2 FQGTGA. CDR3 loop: CASSLSGGATAIQYF. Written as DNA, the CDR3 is TGTGCCAGCAGCTTGTCGGGAGGGGCGACGGCCATTCAGTACTTC.

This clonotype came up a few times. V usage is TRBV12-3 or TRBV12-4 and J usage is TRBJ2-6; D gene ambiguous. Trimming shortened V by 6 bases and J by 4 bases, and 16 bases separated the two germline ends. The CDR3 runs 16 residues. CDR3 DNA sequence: TGTGCCAGCAGCCCCGAAGGATTTGGAGGGGCCAACGTCCTGACTTTC. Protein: CASSPEGFGGANVLTF.

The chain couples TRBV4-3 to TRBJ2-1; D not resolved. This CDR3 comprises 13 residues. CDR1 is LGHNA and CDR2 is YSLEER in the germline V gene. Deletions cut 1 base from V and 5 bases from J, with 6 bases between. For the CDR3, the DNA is TGCGCCAGCAGCCAAGTAGGTCACAATGAGCAGTTCTTC. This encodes CASSQVGHNEQFF.

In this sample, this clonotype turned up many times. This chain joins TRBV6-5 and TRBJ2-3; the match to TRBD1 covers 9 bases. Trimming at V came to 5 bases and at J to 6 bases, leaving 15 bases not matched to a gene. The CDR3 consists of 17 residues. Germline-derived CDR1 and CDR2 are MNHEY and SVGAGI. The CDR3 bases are TGTGCCAGCAGTCCCCAAACTCCGGGACAGGGTGGGGATACGCAGTATTTT. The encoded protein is CASSPQTPGQGGDTQYF.

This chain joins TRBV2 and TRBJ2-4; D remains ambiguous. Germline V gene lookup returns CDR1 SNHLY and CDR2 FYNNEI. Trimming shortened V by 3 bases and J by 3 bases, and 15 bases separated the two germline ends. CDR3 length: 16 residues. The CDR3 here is CASSEGRPLGKNIQYF. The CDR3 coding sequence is TGTGCCAGCAGTGAGGGCAGGCCCTTGGGCAAAAACATTCAGTACTTC. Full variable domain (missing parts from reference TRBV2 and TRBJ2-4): EPEVTQTPSHQVTQMGQEVILRCVPISNHLYFYWYRQILGQKVEFLVSFYNNEISEKSEIFDDQFSVERPDGSNFTLKIRSTKLEDSAMYFCASSEGRPLGKNIQYFGAGTRLSVL.

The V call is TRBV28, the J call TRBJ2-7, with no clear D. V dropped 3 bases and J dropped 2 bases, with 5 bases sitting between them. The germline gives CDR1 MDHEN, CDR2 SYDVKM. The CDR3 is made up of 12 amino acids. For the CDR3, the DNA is TGTGCCAGCAGTTTTCCCCCCTACGAGCAGTACTTC. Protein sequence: CASSFPPYEQYF.

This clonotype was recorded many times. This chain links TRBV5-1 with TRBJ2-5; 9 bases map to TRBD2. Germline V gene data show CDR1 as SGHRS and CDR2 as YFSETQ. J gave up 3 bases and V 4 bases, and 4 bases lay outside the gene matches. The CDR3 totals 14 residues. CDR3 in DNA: TGCGCCAGCAGCCTGACTAGCGGAGAAGAGACCCAGTACTTC. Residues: CASSLTSGEETQYF.

The CDR3 DNA sequence: TGTGCCAGCAGTCCTATAATGAACACTGAAGCTTTCTTT. It translates to CASSPIMNTEAFF. The rearrangement uses TRBV28 and TRBJ1-1; D remains ambiguous. The CDR3 is 13 residues long. Germline V gene data show CDR1 as MDHEN and CDR2 as SYDVKM. V lost 5 bases to trimming and J lost 0 bases, with 7 bases between them.

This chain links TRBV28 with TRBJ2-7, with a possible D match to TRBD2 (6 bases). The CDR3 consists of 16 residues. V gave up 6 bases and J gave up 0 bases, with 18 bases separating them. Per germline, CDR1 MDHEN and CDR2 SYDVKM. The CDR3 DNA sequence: TGTGCCAGCAGCTTTGCCGGCGCGGGAAACTCCTACGAGCAGTACTTC. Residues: CASSFAGAGNSYEQYF.